This T cell receptor (beta chain) was observed in a study of cytomegalovirus exposure and HLA in healthy donors. Study-wide results and limits: In vitro assays verified that three CMV-associated chains recognized CMV antigens specifically.

This clone has only a few counts. Antigen unknown. Other nucleotide sequences in the sample specify the same CDR3. V trimming: 5 bases; J trimming: 4 bases; junction bases outside the gene matches: 2. Germline CDR1 reads SGHTA; CDR2 reads FQGTGA. The length of the CDR3 is 14 residues. This table comes from immunoSEQ multiplex PCR, and its TCRdb copy is limited to in-frame clones, with some not included. The top ten clones hold approximately 2% of a sample with about 150,000 clones, around 84% of them seen once. The chain carries TRBV7-3 and TRBJ2-2, with TRBD2 matching 9 bases. The receptor was isolated from a human donor in good health. Source material: PBMCs. CDR3 sequence reads: CASSRGGATGELFF. The CDR3 region has the DNA TGTGCCAGCAGCCGCGGGGGGGCCACCGGGGAGCTGTTTTTT.